This T cell receptor beta chain is drawn from a study of human T cells and chemical hapten exposure. The wider study: Patch tests applied 0.01% DPC to the upper back, read at 6 days. Recorded diagnoses among the mostly female patients were alopecia areata, totalis or universalis.

The CDR3 has 13 amino acids. The V gene lost 6 bases and the J gene lost 5 bases, with 13 bases spanning the gap. In the library, unique molecular identifiers were attached to individual cDNA molecules. MiXCR, run by TCRdb on the RACE reads, gives a single entry per CDR3 protein. Counted here are some 42,000 distinct CDR3 sequences, approximately 9.7% occurring once; the ten biggest clones make up around 15%. Regarding time point: patch test 2, 6 weeks after DPC sensitization. This sample's treatment: therapeutic diphenylcyclopropenone sensitization with weekly scalp DPC. Someone pulled total RNA out of unfractionated whole blood.

The clonotype comes from a woman in her thirties with alopecia areata. Some clones in this sample may be carry-over from other donors' samples. V gene TRBV12-3 or TRBV12-4 combines with J gene TRBJ2-5; D gene uncertain. The sample consisted of whole blood, taken in connection with sensitization to the hapten diphenylcyclopropenone (DPC). The CDR3 here is CASRAVRWETQYF. The CDR3 nucleotides are TGTGCCAGCAGGGCAGTAAGATGGGAGACCCAGTACTTC.